This T cell receptor (beta chain) was identified during a study of cytomegalovirus exposure and HLA in healthy donors. Overall study results and limits: Sequencing depth across donors, presence/absence analyses assumed, was roughly uniform. Several of the most significant clusters appeared linked to common viral pathogens, based on a later analysis.

Of note for this clone: Its specificity is unknown.

The PCR ran on 60 Vbeta and 13 Jbeta primers. Sequencing was performed with immunoSEQ multiplex PCR; in TCRdb, only in-frame clones are kept and a portion is missing. The repertoire holds about 200,000 clones, with about 90% as singletons. The sequencing input was PBMCs. The receptor comes from a boy younger than 10 in good health and CMV-seronegative.

The CDR3 DNA follows: TGTGCCAGCCAACTCAACAGGGACCTCTCTGGAAACACCATATATTTT. The encoded protein is CASQLNRDLSGNTIYF. This sequence joins TRBV6-6 and TRBJ1-3, with D tentatively TRBD1 (6 bases). The CDR3 is 16 residues long. The V end was cut by 8 bases, the J end by 0 bases, with 17 bases between. Germline V gene sequence: CDR1 MNHNY, CDR2 SVGAGI (reference sequence).